The rows below give T cell receptor beta chains drawn from one sample of a study of cytomegalovirus exposure and HLA in healthy donors. Clones were read by immunoSEQ multiplex PCR, and TCRdb kept only the in-frame ones, dropping some. Here the sample spans roughly 110,000 clones, about 81% being singletons. The sequencing sample was made of PBMCs. The receptors shown here come from a man aged 30 to 39 in good health and CMV-seropositive. Each CDR3 is given with its conserved first and last residue. D genes are given only for firm matches. Expanded clones get a size class; other rows say once, few or many, or leave the size out.

NA,TRBJ1-2,TRBV19,TRBD1,CAATGGDSANYGYTF,TGTGCCGCAACAGGGGGTGATTCAGCTAACTATGGCTACACCTTC
NA,TRBJ1-1,TRBV27,NA,CASGPRGNTEAFF,TGTGCCAGCGGACCACGGGGGAACACTGAAGCTTTCTTT
NA,TRBJ2-6,TRBV5-1,NA,CASSSAGAITGANGLTF,TGCGCCAGCAGCAGCGCGGGGGCGATTACTGGGGCCAACGGCCTGACTTTC
NA,TRBJ1-2,TRBV7-8,NA,CASSLIGGGTNYGYTF,TGTGCCAGCAGCTTAATAGGCGGGGGGACAAACTATGGCTACACCTTC
NA,TRBJ1-4,TRBV29-1,TRBD1,CSVAGDRGSKLFF,TGCAGCGTAGCCGGGGACAGGGGGTCAAAACTGTTTTTT
NA,TRBJ1-1,TRBV5-4,TRBD1,CASTGQGSTEAFF,TGTGCCAGCACCGGACAGGGCAGTACTGAAGCTTTCTTT
NA,TRBJ1-2,TRBV30,TRBD1,CAWNSQGVGGYTF,TGTGCCTGGAACTCACAGGGGGTAGGGGGCTACACCTTC
NA,TRBJ2-1,TRBV7-9,TRBD2,CASSSASGGANEQFF,TGTGCCAGCAGCTCCGCTAGCGGGGGGGCCAATGAGCAGTTCTTC
NA,TRBJ2-7,TRBV5-1,NA,CASSLAASATSYEQYF,TGCGCCAGCAGCTTGGCGGCTAGCGCCACCTCCTACGAGCAGTACTTC
NA,TRBJ2-7,TRBV11-1,NA,CASSADRGEQYF,TGTGCCAGCAGCGCGGATAGGGGCGAGCAGTACTTC
NA,TRBJ1-2,TRBV6-1,NA,CATETSRNYGYTF,TGTGCCACCGAAACATCCAGGAACTATGGCTACACCTTC
NA,TRBJ1-5,TRBV7-9,TRBD1,CASSAGTDVSNQPQHF,TGTGCCAGCAGCGCTGGGACAGACGTTAGCAATCAGCCCCAGCATTTT
few,TRBJ2-1,TRBV20-1,TRBD1,CSAKQGAEQFF,TGCAGTGCTAAACAGGGGGCTGAGCAGTTCTTC
NA,TRBJ2-7,TRBV4-2,NA,CASSQGQGGEQYF,TGTGCCAGCAGCCAAGGCCAAGGAGGCGAGCAGTACTTC
once,TRBJ2-3,TRBV12-1,NA,CASSSRTIGTQYF,TGTGCCAGCAGCTCCAGGACAATCGGAACGCAGTATTTT
NA,TRBJ2-6,TRBV2,TRBD2,CAGLAGVSGANVLTF,TGTGCCGGACTAGCGGGGGTCTCTGGGGCCAACGTCCTGACTTTC
few,TRBJ2-7,TRBV5-5,TRBD1,CASSQPTGPFGEQYF,TGTGCCAGCAGCCAGCCGACAGGGCCTTTTGGGGAGCAGTACTTC
NA,TRBJ1-1,TRBV30,NA,CAWRASASTEAFF,TGTGCCTGGAGGGCCTCCGCAAGCACTGAAGCTTTCTTT
few,TRBJ1-2,TRBV11-3,NA,CASSPGSYGYTF,TGTGCCAGCAGCCCGGGATCCTATGGCTACACCTTC
many,TRBJ2-3,TRBV7-9,NA,CASSFSSSTDTQYF,TGTGCCAGCAGCTTCTCTTCTAGCACAGATACGCAGTATTTT
NA,TRBJ1-1,TRBV5-6,TRBD1,CASSPSDRVVLNTEAFF,TGTGCCAGCAGCCCATCGGACAGGGTCGTTTTGAACACTGAAGCTTTCTTT
NA,TRBJ2-6,TRBV25-1,NA,CASTSSGANVLTF,TGTGCCAGCACTAGCTCTGGGGCCAACGTCCTGACTTTC
once,TRBJ2-7,TRBV2,TRBD1,CAAGQGFEQYF,TGTGCCGCCGGACAGGGGTTCGAGCAGTACTTC